This T cell receptor beta chain was profiled in a study of blood T cell repertoires in COVID-19. V was shortened by 0 bases and J by 10 bases, with 16 bases between the two germline ends. Germline V gene sequence: CDR1 MNHEY, CDR2 SVGEGT. This CDR3 spans 15 amino acids. TCRdb's copy holds only in-frame clones and misses some; the assay was immunoSEQ multiplex PCR. The table shows about 220,000 clones, with roughly 84% occurring only once. Those enrolled, adults aged roughly 18 to 89 years, came from fewer than 25 US areas. The rearrangement joins TRBV6-2 or TRBV6-3 to TRBJ2-1, with D possibly being TRBD2 (6 bases). The sequencing input was PBMCs or T cells enriched from blood (not recorded which). This TCR derives from a woman between 40 and 50 years old who had recovered from COVID-19. The CDR3 region has the DNA TGTGCCAGCAGTTACTCGGGAGGCTCAATTAAAGAGCAGTTCTTC. It encodes CASSYSGGSIKEQFF.